The 21 T cell receptor beta chains listed next were all sequenced from one sample in a study of chemoradiotherapy in HPV16-positive cancers. Sequencing used immunoSEQ multiplex PCR; TCRdb keeps in-frame clones, though not all of them. The table records 9,500 or so clones, approximately 79% of them present only once. This sample was obtained from a patient who underwent chemoradiotherapy. All receptors derive from a human donor with HPV-associated anogenital cancer.

The chain is built from TRBV7-6 and TRBJ2-1; TRBD1 or TRBD2 may be the D gene (5 bases each). This CDR3 contains 16 residues. V lost 1 base to trimming and J lost 6 bases, with 16 bases between them. The germline V gene encodes CDR1 SGHVS and CDR2 FNYEAQ. The chain's CDR3 is CASSLEFHGTGNEQFF. The CDR3 coding sequence is TGTGCCAGCAGCTTAGAGTTTCACGGGACCGGCAATGAGCAGTTCTTC.

The chain uses TRBV27 and TRBJ2-1, with D maybe TRBD2 (5 bases). Trimming left V 2 bases short and J 9 bases short, with 20 bases between. Germline V gene sequence: CDR1 MNHEY, CDR2 SMNVEV (reference sequence). The CDR3 loop spans 16 amino acids. Here the CDR3 reads CASSLIGSAALFEQFF. The CDR3 coding sequence is TGTGCCAGCAGTTTAATAGGGAGCGCTGCCCTATTTGAGCAGTTCTTC.

The chain combines TRBV28 with TRBJ2-2; 7 bases align to TRBD1. CDR3 length: 18 amino acids. Germline CDR1 is MDHEN and CDR2 is SYDVKM. After removal of 6 bases from V and 1 base from J, the junction contained 14 bases not matched to a gene. The CDR3 coding sequence is TGTGCCAGCAGGAGACAGGGTGGGGGACAAGAGAACACCGGGGAGCTGTTTTTT. Its protein product is CASRRQGGGQENTGELFF.

This rearrangement joins TRBV27 to TRBJ2-2; D is tentatively TRBD1 or TRBD2 (5 bases each). The V end lost 2 bases, the J end lost 3 bases, and 13 bases lay between the germline ends. CDR3 length: 16 residues. CDR1 is MNHEY, CDR2 SMNVEV, per germline (reference sequence). The CDR3 DNA sequence: TGTGCCAGCAGTTTAATTGGGGGTCGGGACACCGGGGAGCTGTTTTTT. It is translated as CASSLIGGRDTGELFF.

This chain joins TRBV30 and TRBJ2-2; no firm D call. This CDR3 comprises 15 residues. Looked up from germline, CDR1 is GTSNPN and CDR2 is SVGIG (reference sequence). Trimming pared 7 bases from V and 1 base from J, leaving 16 bases between. CDR3 sequence reads: CASDATSQNTGELFF. The CDR3, as DNA: TGTGCCTCCGACGCGACCTCACAGAACACCGGGGAGCTGTTTTTT.

The gene calls are TRBV30 and TRBJ2-6, with no clear D. Between the trimmed V and J ends, which lost 2 bases and 2 bases, there was a span of 1 base. The germline gives CDR1 GTSNPN, CDR2 SVGIG (reference sequence). This CDR3 comprises 12 residues. The CDR3 reads CAWSPGANVLTF. The CDR3 bases are TGTGCCTGGAGTCCTGGGGCCAACGTCCTGACTTTC.

The chain joins TRBV7-9 to TRBJ2-1, with 9 bases that match TRBD1. This CDR3 spans 18 amino acids. The germline V gene has CDR1 SEHNR and CDR2 FQNEAQ (reference sequence). Trimming cost V 4 bases and J 5 bases; bases outside gene matches: 15. CDR3 bases: TGTGCCAGCAGCTGGGGTTCTCTCCGCCGGGACAGGGACAATGAGCAGTTCTTC. Translation: CASSWGSLRRDRDNEQFF.

The chain carries TRBV6-5 and TRBJ1-1; D not certain. V shed 2 bases and J shed 1 base, with 8 bases lying between them. Germline V gene sequence: CDR1 MNHEY, CDR2 SVGAGI. The CDR3 has 14 amino acids. The chain's CDR3 is CASSYTRGNTEAFF. DNA for the CDR3: TGTGCCAGCAGTTACACTCGGGGGAACACTGAAGCTTTCTTT.

In its sample, this clone was seen a few times. This sequence joins TRBV5-4 and TRBJ1-1, with 7 bases identical to TRBD1. The CDR3 extends over 15 amino acids. Germline values: CDR1 SGHNT, CDR2 YYREEE (reference sequence). V shed 4 bases, J shed 1 base, and the junction held 7 bases outside the gene matches. The CDR3 region is CASSPPTGTNTEAFF. CDR3 DNA sequence: TGTGCCAGCAGCCCACCGACAGGGACGAACACTGAAGCTTTCTTT. Full variable domain (outside the CDR3, taken from reference TRBV5-4 and TRBJ1-1): ETGVTQSPTHLIKTRGQQVTLRCSSQSGHNTVSWYQQALGQGPQFIFQYYREEENGRGNFPPRFSGLQFPNYSSELNVNALELDDSALYLCASSPPTGTNTEAFFGQGTRLTVV.

J is TRBJ2-3 and V is TRBV2; 9 positions agree with TRBD2. Germline values: CDR1 SNHLY, CDR2 FYNNEI. After removal of 4 bases from V and 4 bases from J, the junction contained 3 bases not matched to a gene. The CDR3 is 14 residues long. The CDR3 DNA is TGTGCCAGCAGTGGGCTAGCGGGACCAGATACGCAGTATTTT. Amino acids: CASSGLAGPDTQYF.

V usage is TRBV5-1 and J usage is TRBJ1-1; TRBD1 aligns across 10 bases. The CDR3 loop spans 16 amino acids. Germline CDR1 and CDR2: SGHRS and YFSETQ. V shed 3 bases and J 0 bases; nucleotides not matched to a gene: 5. The CDR3 loop reads CASSWTGGNMNTEAFF. The CDR3 nucleotides read TGCGCCAGCAGCTGGACAGGGGGAAACATGAACACTGAAGCTTTCTTT.

The chain recombines TRBV9 with TRBJ1-2; D perhaps matches TRBD1 (5 bases). The CDR3 totals 13 residues. Trimming left V 3 bases short and J 6 bases short, with 12 bases between. CDR1 is SGDLS and CDR2 is YYNGEE in the germline V gene. The CDR3 region is CASSAGSQDGYTF. The CDR3 DNA reads as TGTGCCAGCAGCGCAGGGTCCCAGGATGGCTACACCTTC. The full variable domain, completed using reference TRBV9 and TRBJ1-2, is DSGVTQTPKHLITATGQRVTLRCSPRSGDLSVYWYQQSLDQGLQFLIQYYNGEERAKGNILERFSAQQFPDLHSELNLSSLELGDSALYFCASSAGSQDGYTFGSGTRLTVV.

V and J are TRBV15 and TRBJ2-2; a weak D match, TRBD1 (6 bases). The CDR3 has 14 amino acids. In germline, CDR1 is LNHNV, CDR2 YYDKDF (reference sequence). Trimming cost V 4 bases and J 6 bases, with 12 bases left between them. Here the CDR3 DNA reads TGTGCCACCAGCATAAGACAGGCTGCCGGGGAGCTGTTTTTT. Amino acids: CATSIRQAAGELFF.

V is TRBV28 and J is TRBJ1-3; possibly TRBD1 for D (6 bases). V was shortened by 4 bases and J by 2 bases, with 18 bases between the two germline ends. Germline CDR1 and CDR2: MDHEN and SYDVKM. This CDR3 spans 17 amino acids. As DNA, the CDR3 is TGTGCCAGCAGTTCCCCCTTTGTCGGGACACCTGGAAACACCATATATTTT. This codes for CASSSPFVGTPGNTIYF.

This rearrangement joins TRBV25-1 to TRBJ2-1; D is uncertain. This CDR3 contains 12 residues. CDR1 is MGHDK, CDR2 SYGVNS, per germline. The V end was cut by 4 bases, the J end by 7 bases, with 8 bases between. For the CDR3, the DNA is TGTGCCAGCAGTGGTCAGAGGAATGAGCAGTTCTTC. Protein: CASSGQRNEQFF.

The genes are TRBV30 and TRBJ2-7, with D tentatively TRBD2 (5 bases). The CDR3 sequence is 13 residues long. V was shortened by 4 bases and J by 9 bases, with 19 bases between the two germline ends. Germline assignment: CDR1 GTSNPN and CDR2 SVGIG (reference sequence). The CDR3: CAWTGAGGLRQYF. The CDR3 bases are TGTGCCTGGACAGGAGCAGGCGGGCTGCGGCAGTACTTC.

This chain links TRBV28 with TRBJ1-2; D gene unclear. CDR3 length: 12 amino acids. Germline CDR1 reads MDHEN; CDR2 reads SYDVKM. Between the trimmed V and J ends, which lost 5 bases and 4 bases, there was a span of 8 bases. CDR3 nucleotide sequence: TGTGCCAGCAGTCCCCTCACCTATGGCTACACCTTC. This encodes CASSPLTYGYTF.

V gene TRBV5-1 combines with J gene TRBJ2-7; 9 bases are a match to TRBD1. With 0 bases clipped from V and 7 bases from J, the junction kept 8 bases outside the gene matches. This CDR3 region has 15 residues. The V gene's germline CDR1 is SGHRS and CDR2 YFSETQ. Here the CDR3 reads CASSLGRTGDGEQYF. The CDR3 nucleotides read TGCGCCAGCAGCTTGGGCAGGACAGGGGACGGGGAGCAGTACTTC.

This chain uses TRBV9 with TRBJ2-2, with D perhaps matching TRBD1 (6 bases). This CDR3 spans 15 amino acids. CDR1 and CDR2 from the germline V gene are SGDLS and YYNGEE. Trimming removed 3 bases at V and 2 bases at J, with 11 bases between. CDR3 in amino acids: CASSAVGGNTGELFF. CDR3 nucleotides: TGTGCCAGCAGCGCGGTAGGGGGAAACACCGGGGAGCTGTTTTTT. Supplemented by reference TRBV9 and TRBJ2-2, the full variable domain reads DSGVTQTPKHLITATGQRVTLRCSPRSGDLSVYWYQQSLDQGLQFLIQYYNGEERAKGNILERFSAQQFPDLHSELNLSSLELGDSALYFCASSAVGGNTGELFFGEGSRLTVL.

The V call is TRBV4-2, the J call TRBJ2-7, with 7 bases aligning to TRBD1. The CDR3 is made up of 17 amino acids. CDR1 and CDR2 from the germline V gene are LGHNA and YNFKEQ. V shed 4 bases and J 2 bases; nucleotides not matched to a gene: 14. The CDR3 coding sequence is TGTGCCAGCAGCCTTCAAGTAGGACAGGAGAAAGCCTACGAGCAGTACTTC. Its protein product is CASSLQVGQEKAYEQYF.

This clone appeared a few times. The chain recombines TRBV19 with TRBJ2-7; the D is unclear. The CDR3 extends over 14 amino acids. V was clipped by 7 bases and J by 6 bases, with 19 bases between them. From germline, CDR1 is LNHDA and CDR2 SQIVND (reference sequence). CDR3 sequence: CASTPYVGYGEQYF. The CDR3 coding sequence is TGTGCCAGTACTCCTTACGTGGGGTACGGCGAGCAGTACTTC.